This is a list of T cell receptor beta chains from one sample in a study of PD-1 blockade in classical Hodgkin lymphoma. Profiled with immunoSEQ multiplex PCR; TCRdb holds only in-frame clones, not every one. The data contain 25,000 to 35,000 clones, around 80% of them seen just once; the ten biggest clones take up about 18%. The specimen was peripheral blood mononuclear cells (PBMCs), collected before the fourth cycle of nivolumab. The receptor set was obtained from a human donor with classical Hodgkin lymphoma. Both conserved end residues are part of each CDR3. A D gene is named only where the DNA matches it firmly. A clone size is listed for some rows: how often the clone was seen (once, few, many), or a class if it is expanded.

V	J	D	size	length	CDR3	DNA
TRBV7-8	TRBJ2-1	.	.	16	CASSLEGGASYNEQFF	TGTGCCAGCAGCTTAGAAGGCGGGGCGTCCTACAATGAGCAGTTCTTC
TRBV29-1	TRBJ2-2	.	.	13	CSVERGADGELFF	TGCAGCGTTGAAAGAGGGGCGGACGGGGAGCTGTTTTTT
TRBV7-2	TRBJ2-3	.	.	14	CASTIRYSTDTQYF	TGTGCCAGCACAATCAGGTATAGCACAGATACGCAGTATTTT
TRBV4-1	TRBJ1-4	.	.	15	CASSQGGQLNEKLFF	TGCGCCAGCAGCCAAGGTGGACAACTTAATGAAAAACTGTTTTTT
TRBV21-1	TRBJ2-5	.	.	14	CASSPTEYQETQYF	TGTGCCAGCAGCCCTACGGAGTACCAAGAGACCCAGTACTTC
TRBV9	TRBJ2-4	.	.	14	CASSVATRGDIQYF	TGTGCCAGCAGCGTAGCTACGAGGGGGGACATTCAGTACTTC
TRBV4-1	TRBJ1-5	.	.	17	CASSSVPGLNVGQPQHF	TGCGCCAGCAGCAGCGTACCGGGACTAAATGTGGGTCAGCCCCAGCATTTT
TRBV6-4	TRBJ1-2	.	.	12	CAPQARRRGYTF	TGTGCCCCCCAGGCGAGGAGGAGAGGCTACACCTTC
TRBV5-1	TRBJ2-7	TRBD2	once	16	CASSSHSGGDSYEQYF	TGCGCCAGCAGCTCCCATAGCGGGGGGGATTCCTACGAGCAGTACTTC
TRBV6-1	TRBJ2-7	.	few	13	CASSEAGSYEQYF	TGTGCCAGCAGTGAGGCAGGGTCCTACGAGCAGTACTTC
TRBV4-2	TRBJ1-1	.	.	18	CASSQDYSFATVNTEAFF	TGTGCCAGCAGCCAAGATTATTCCTTCGCGACGGTGAACACTGAAGCTTTCTTT
TRBV5-1	TRBJ2-2	.	.	13	CASSLVGAGELFF	TGCGCCAGCAGCTTGGTGGGGGCCGGGGAGCTGTTTTTT
TRBV5-1	TRBJ1-1	.	.	14	CASSLYSSNTEAFF	TGCGCCAGCAGCTTGTACAGTTCGAACACTGAAGCTTTCTTT
TRBV4-1	TRBJ2-1	.	.	11	CASSQDNEQFF	TGCGCCAGCAGCCAGGACAATGAGCAGTTCTTC
TRBV5-1	TRBJ2-3	.	.	17	CASSLAGRDSGTDTQYF	TGCGCCAGCAGCTTGGCTGGCCGGGATTCGGGCACAGATACGCAGTATTTT
TRBV10-3	TRBJ2-1	.	.	13	CAIRDTVNNEQFF	TGTGCCATCCGGGACACAGTTAACAATGAGCAGTTCTTC
TRBV7-9	TRBJ2-7	.	.	12	CASSPGTGEQYF	TGTGCCAGCAGCCCAGGTACGGGAGAGCAGTACTTC
TRBV29-1	TRBJ2-7	.	.	11	CSVRGSTGQYF	TGCAGCGTCAGGGGATCTACGGGGCAGTACTTC
TRBV27	TRBJ1-4	.	.	17	CASSSHSGILGNEKLFF	TGTGCCAGCAGTTCGCACTCAGGGATCCTCGGTAATGAAAAACTGTTTTTT
TRBV5-6	TRBJ2-5	TRBD2	.	19	CASSSSIGLAGELQETQYF	TGTGCCAGCAGCTCATCAATTGGACTAGCGGGGGAGCTCCAAGAGACCCAGTACTTC
TRBV5-1	TRBJ1-3	.	.	16	CASSLARPRSGNTIYF	TGCGCCAGCAGCTTGGCCCGGCCCCGGTCGGGAAACACCATATATTTT
TRBV25-1	TRBJ1-3	TRBD1	.	15	CASSGWTGNGNTIYF	TGTGCCAGCAGTGGGTGGACAGGGAATGGAAACACCATATATTTT
TRBV7-2	TRBJ2-3	.	.	15	CASSLSGGHGYPQYF	TGTGCCAGCAGCTTATCCGGGGGGCATGGATATCCGCAGTATTTT
TRBV6-4	TRBJ1-5	.	.	14	CASSAQDGGQPQHF	TGTGCCAGCAGTGCACAGGATGGTGGGCAGCCCCAGCATTTT
TRBV10-3	TRBJ2-2	.	.	13	CAISGPRAGELFF	TGTGCCATCAGTGGACCGAGGGCCGGGGAGCTGTTTTTT
TRBV5-4	TRBJ2-7	.	few	13	CASSPTPSYEQYF	TGTGCCAGCAGCCCTACGCCCTCCTACGAGCAGTACTTC
TRBV10-3	TRBJ2-3	TRBD2	.	17	CAYGVASGASSTDTQYF	TGTGCATACGGGGTAGCTAGCGGGGCCTCTAGCACAGATACGCAGTATTTT
TRBV9	TRBJ2-3	TRBD2	.	18	CASSVWDRRLAGEDTQYF	TGTGCCAGCAGCGTATGGGACAGGAGACTAGCGGGGGAAGATACGCAGTATTTT
TRBV28	TRBJ1-6	TRBD1	few	15	CASSSGTGDSSPLHF	TGTGCCAGCAGTTCCGGGACAGGAGATTCCTCACCCCTCCACTTT
TRBV9	TRBJ2-1	TRBD2	.	15	CASSVGGGVDNEQFF	TGTGCCAGCAGCGTTGGCGGGGGGGTCGACAATGAGCAGTTCTTC
TRBV4-2	TRBJ1-6	.	.	14	CASSQESELTPLHF	TGTGCCAGCAGCCAAGAGAGTGAGTTGACCCCCCTCCACTTT
TRBV7-9	TRBJ2-5	.	.	15	CASTTGSVRGETQYF	TGTGCCAGTACTACCGGGTCCGTACGCGGAGAGACCCAGTACTTC
TRBV11-2	TRBJ1-1	.	few	13	CASSLDTGRWAFF	TGTGCCAGCAGCTTAGATACAGGGCGGTGGGCTTTCTTT
TRBV5-4	TRBJ2-7	TRBD1	.	16	CASSPTGGSGAYEQYF	TGTGCCAGCAGCCCCACAGGGGGATCAGGGGCCTACGAGCAGTACTTC
TRBV27	TRBJ2-1	.	.	17	CASSPGWGKSSYNEQFF	TGTGCCAGCAGTCCCGGTTGGGGTAAGAGCTCCTACAATGAGCAGTTCTTC
TRBV5-1	TRBJ1-1	.	.	13	CASSPESNTEAFF	TGCGCCAGCAGCCCAGAATCGAACACTGAAGCTTTCTTT
TRBV11-1	TRBJ1-1	.	.	13	CASSSEGHTEAFF	TGTGCCAGCAGCTCCGAGGGGCACACTGAAGCTTTCTTT
TRBV2	TRBJ2-1	.	.	15	CASGWAEGVRNEQFF	TGTGCCAGTGGCTGGGCGGAGGGTGTGAGGAATGAGCAGTTCTTC
TRBV29-1	TRBJ2-7	.	.	13	CSVPGPQGGEQYF	TGCAGCGTACCGGGACCACAGGGGGGGGAGCAGTACTTC
TRBV7-6	TRBJ2-5	.	.	15	CASSLGTYYGETQYF	TGTGCCAGCAGCCTGGGGACATACTACGGGGAGACCCAGTACTTC
TRBV7-7	TRBJ2-2	.	.	15	CATVPLGRGTGELFF	TGTGCCACCGTCCCCTTGGGGCGAGGGACCGGGGAGCTGTTTTTT
TRBV7-2	TRBJ2-1	TRBD1	.	16	CASSLGVGQGVYEQFF	TGTGCCAGCAGCTTAGGTGTTGGACAGGGAGTATATGAGCAGTTCTTC